Presented here are 31 T cell receptor beta chains from one specimen sequenced in a study of blood T cell repertoires in COVID-19. Assay used: immunoSEQ multiplex PCR; TCRdb lists only in-frame clones, some missing. The sample shows about 240,000 clones, 82% of them seen only once. Sequencing input: peripheral blood. These receptors were obtained from a woman aged 55-69 years with active or convalescent COVID-19.

This chain connects TRBV7-3 to TRBJ2-2; D is perhaps TRBD2 (6 bases). Germline V gene data show CDR1 as SGHTA and CDR2 as FQGTGA. The CDR3 runs to 15 residues. With 6 bases removed from V and 6 bases from J, the gap between germline ends came to 17 bases. DNA of the CDR3: TGTGCCAGCAGAGGGCAGGGAGGAGGCTCCGGGGAGCTGTTTTTT. Its translation is CASRGQGGGSGELFF.

V and J are TRBV5-8 and TRBJ2-1; 9 bases map to TRBD1. V gave up 3 bases and J gave up 3 bases; unmatched junction bases: 4. This CDR3 contains 15 residues. Germline lookup yields CDR1 SGHTS and CDR2 YDEGEE. CDR3 nucleotides: TGTGCCAGCAGCTCCGGGACAGGGAGCTACAATGAGCAGTTCTTC. This sequence encodes CASSSGTGSYNEQFF.

V is TRBV9 and J is TRBJ2-3; TRBD2 might be the D (6 bases). Germline V CDR1 and CDR2: SGDLS, YYNGEE. V was pared by 3 bases and J by 2 bases, with 25 bases between. This CDR3 comprises 19 residues. This chain's CDR3 is CASSALRGQTYYSTDTQYF. The CDR3, as DNA: TGTGCCAGCAGCGCCTTGCGGGGTCAGACTTACTACTCCACAGATACGCAGTATTTT.

The V gene is TRBV6-5, the J gene TRBJ1-5; 7 nucleotides align to TRBD1. With V trimmed by 2 bases and J by 6 bases, 10 bases remained unmatched. From germline, CDR1 is MNHEY and CDR2 SVGAGI. The CDR3 covers 16 residues. The DNA for the CDR3 is TGTGCCAGCAGTTACGGTGGGCAGGGGGACGGTCAGCCCCAGCATTTT. Translated: CASSYGGQGDGQPQHF.

The V gene is TRBV10-3, the J gene TRBJ1-2, with a tentative D call TRBD1 (5 bases). Germline loops: CDR1 ENHRY, CDR2 SYGVKD. The V end was cut by 7 bases, the J end by 1 base, with 10 bases between. CDR3 length: 13 amino acids. The CDR3 sequence is CAITGHFNYGYTF. Here the CDR3 DNA reads TGTGCCATCACCGGACACTTTAACTATGGCTACACCTTC.

This chain connects TRBV18 to TRBJ2-2; no clear D. Germline lookup yields CDR1 KGHSH and CDR2 LQKENI. This CDR3 comprises 15 residues. V lost 1 base, J lost 3 bases, and 9 bases lay in between. The CDR3 loop reads CASSPREADTGELFF. The CDR3 nucleotides read TGTGCCAGCTCACCACGAGAGGCCGACACCGGGGAGCTGTTTTTT.

The chain employs TRBV7-8 and TRBJ1-1; D unresolved. The CDR3 totals 14 residues. Trimming took off 1 base at V and 1 base at J, with 7 bases between the two ends. Germline V CDR1 and CDR2: SGHVS, FQNEAQ. The CDR3 nucleotides are TGTGCCAGCAGCTTAGTCGCCGGGAACACTGAAGCTTTCTTT. This translates into CASSLVAGNTEAFF.

The chain uses TRBV19 and TRBJ1-6, with 8 bases that match TRBD1. Germline trimming cut 4 bases from V and 8 bases from J; bases unmatched to any gene: 4. Per the germline V gene, CDR1 is LNHDA and CDR2 is SQIVND (reference sequence). The CDR3 length is 14 residues. The CDR3 is CASSRGQGDSPLHF. DNA for the CDR3: TGTGCCAGTAGTAGAGGACAGGGAGATTCACCCCTCCACTTT.

This clone was counted between two and nine times. V gene TRBV4-3 combines with J gene TRBJ1-2; D is undetermined. This CDR3 contains 13 residues. The germline V gene encodes CDR1 LGHNA and CDR2 YSLEER. Trimming shortened V by 4 bases and J by 3 bases, and 9 bases separated the two germline ends. The CDR3 DNA follows: TGCGCCAGCAGCCCCGACGGAGACTATGGCTACACCTTC. Residues: CASSPDGDYGYTF.

This clone was counted once. V and J are TRBV6-5 and TRBJ2-3; 8 nucleotides line up with TRBD2. Unmatched junction bases numbered 9, after V lost 5 bases and J lost 5 bases. The CDR3 extends over 15 amino acids. Germline V gives CDR1 MNHEY, CDR2 SVGAGI. CDR3 coding DNA: TGTGCCAGCAGTACGCATCGGGGGGGCGAAGATACGCAGTATTTT. Protein sequence: CASSTHRGGEDTQYF.

This clone showed up just once. The chain uses TRBV7-2 and TRBJ2-7, with TRBD2 as a possible D gene (6 bases). CDR1 and CDR2 (germline): SGHTA, FQGNSA. V lost 8 bases and J lost 3, with 11 bases in between. The CDR3 contains 12 residues. The CDR3 is CASAGPGYEQYF. The CDR3 DNA reads as TGTGCCAGCGCGGGGCCGGGCTACGAGCAGTACTTC.

To note about this clone: A much larger clone lies a single base off, so this may be a read error. This chain joins TRBV5-1 and TRBJ2-3; TRBD2 agrees at 9 bases. V lost 0 bases to trimming and J lost 1 base; unmatched junction nucleotides: 0. This CDR3 spans 15 amino acids. The germline V gene encodes CDR1 SGHRS and CDR2 YFSETQ. DNA of the CDR3: TGCGCCAGCAGCTTGGCTAGCGGGGGCACAGATACGCAGTATTTT. It is translated as CASSLASGGTDTQYF.

This clone was counted a single time. The gene calls are TRBV5-8 and TRBJ2-1; 8 bases are shared with TRBD2. The germline V gene encodes CDR1 SGHTS and CDR2 YDEGEE. The CDR3 is 15 amino acids. The V segment lost 4 bases and the J segment 0 bases; nucleotides outside the gene matches: 3. The CDR3 DNA follows: TGTGCCAGCAGCCCCGGGACTAGCTCCTACAATGAGCAGTTCTTC. This encodes CASSPGTSSYNEQFF.

The chain carries TRBV6-2 or TRBV6-3 and TRBJ2-5; unclear D gene. The germline V gene encodes CDR1 MNHEY and CDR2 SVGEGT. The CDR3 totals 15 residues. The germline V and J ends were trimmed by 1 base and 4 bases, with 13 bases remaining between them. This CDR3 reads CASSYWADPIETQYF. The CDR3 DNA follows: TGTGCCAGCAGTTACTGGGCAGACCCCATAGAGACCCAGTACTTC.

This chain links TRBV9 with TRBJ2-5; TRBD2 aligns across 15 bases. Germline V gene data show CDR1 as SGDLS and CDR2 as YYNGEE. This CDR3 has 17 residues. With V trimmed by 3 bases and J by 5 bases, 8 bases remained unmatched. The CDR3 bases are TGTGCCAGCAGCGCGACCGGACTAGCGGGGGGGTTGGAGACCCAGTACTTC. Amino acids: CASSATGLAGGLETQYF.

V is TRBV18 and J is TRBJ2-3; 15 nucleotides line up with TRBD2. V lost 3 bases, J lost 6 bases, and 4 bases stayed unmatched. The CDR3 is 16 residues long. The germline CDR1 and CDR2 sequences are KGHSH and LQKENI. The CDR3 protein is CASSPGLAGGHDTQYF. The CDR3 nucleotides read TGTGCCAGCTCACCCGGACTAGCGGGGGGGCACGATACGCAGTATTTT.

This chain joins TRBV9 and TRBJ2-7; the match to TRBD2 covers 9 bases. The CDR3 consists of 15 residues. Per the germline V gene, CDR1 is SGDLS and CDR2 is YYNGEE. Trimming at V came to 3 bases and at J to 4 bases, leaving 8 bases not matched to a gene. The CDR3 bases are TGTGCCAGCAGCGCGAGACCGGGACTAGCATACGAGCAGTACTTC. This encodes CASSARPGLAYEQYF.

The chain carries TRBV5-1 and TRBJ2-3; D unresolved. The CDR3 length is 16 residues. CDR1 SGHRS and CDR2 YFSETQ come from the germline V gene. V lost 2 bases to trimming and J lost 1 base, with 14 bases between them. The chain's CDR3 is CASSFGANPGTDTQYF. The CDR3 bases are TGCGCCAGCAGCTTCGGAGCGAACCCCGGCACAGATACGCAGTATTTT.

The J gene is TRBJ1-1, the V gene TRBV5-1; 9 bases map to TRBD1. Germline V gene data show CDR1 as SGHRS and CDR2 as YFSETQ. The CDR3 runs to 14 residues. Trimming took 7 bases from V and 4 from J; bases not matched to a gene: 8. The CDR3 protein is CASQQGAGGTEAFF. CDR3 nucleotide sequence: TGCGCCAGCCAACAGGGGGCGGGGGGCACTGAAGCTTTCTTT.

The chain combines TRBV24-1 with TRBJ2-3; D uncertain. Trimming left V 5 bases short and J 2 bases short, with 10 bases between. The V gene's germline CDR1 is KGHDR and CDR2 SFDVKD. The CDR3 covers 14 residues. The DNA for the CDR3 is TGTGCCACCAGTGTCCGGAGAAACACAGATACGCAGTATTTT. Translating it yields CATSVRRNTDTQYF.

Details on this clone: A single base separates this from a much larger clone, so it may be a read error. V gene TRBV11-3 combines with J gene TRBJ1-1; D gene ambiguous. Trimming pared 3 bases from V and 1 base from J, leaving 6 bases between. CDR3 length: 13 amino acids. Germline V CDR1 and CDR2: SGHNT, YENEEA. CDR3: CASSFSGNTEAFF. Here the CDR3 DNA reads TGTGCCAGCAGCTTCTCAGGGAACACTGAAGCTTTCTTT.

J is TRBJ1-4 and V is TRBV5-4, with D uncertain. The CDR3 totals 15 residues. Germline CDR1 and CDR2: SGHNT and YYREEE (reference sequence). Trimming pared 4 bases from V and 0 bases from J, leaving 10 bases between. CDR3 loop: CASSVQTATNEKLFF. Here the CDR3 DNA reads TGTGCCAGCAGCGTCCAGACTGCAACTAATGAAAAACTGTTTTTT.

The rearrangement joins TRBV7-2 to TRBJ1-5; possible D gene TRBD1, 6 bases. CDR3 length: 15 residues. With 0 bases removed from V and 2 bases from J, the gap between germline ends came to 8 bases. Germline CDR1 reads SGHTA; CDR2 reads FQGNSA. The CDR3 reads CASSLAGHGNQPQHF. CDR3 coding DNA: TGTGCCAGCAGCTTAGCGGGACACGGCAATCAGCCCCAGCATTTT.

The rearrangement joins TRBV29-1 to TRBJ2-7, with 8 nucleotides matching TRBD2. The CDR3 has 11 residues. After removal of 0 bases from V and 9 bases from J, the junction contained 1 base not matched to a gene. CDR1 SQVTM and CDR2 ANQGSEA come from the germline V gene. CDR3 sequence (DNA): TGCAGCGTTGAAGATCGGGGGGGGCAGTACTTC. Protein product: CSVEDRGGQYF.

The chain is built from TRBV28 and TRBJ2-1; D is possibly TRBD1 (5 bases). The CDR3 has 14 residues. Germline V gene lookup returns CDR1 MDHEN and CDR2 SYDVKM. V was pared by 3 bases and J by 6 bases, with 12 bases between. CDR3 sequence: CASSLPDSFNEQFF. The DNA of the CDR3 is TGTGCCAGCAGTTTGCCCGACAGCTTCAATGAGCAGTTCTTC.

CDR3 in amino acids: CASSPLYGYTF. As DNA, the CDR3 is TGTGCCAGCAGTCCACTTTATGGCTACACCTTC. The chain is built from TRBV2 and TRBJ1-2; D is unresolved. The CDR3 covers 11 residues. The germline V gene has CDR1 SNHLY and CDR2 FYNNEI. Between the trimmed V and J ends, which lost 5 bases and 5 bases, there was a span of 6 bases.

The chain is built from TRBV11-2 and TRBJ2-1, with 9 nucleotides matching TRBD1. The CDR3 has 15 amino acids. Germline V gene data show CDR1 as SGHAT and CDR2 as FQNNGV. With 5 bases clipped from V and 8 bases from J, the junction kept 10 bases outside the gene matches. The CDR3 loop reads CASSDWDRVRDEQFF. In nucleotides, the CDR3 is TGTGCCAGCAGCGACTGGGACAGGGTGCGCGATGAGCAGTTCTTC. Drawing the rest from reference TRBV11-2 and TRBJ2-1, the complete variable domain is EAGVAQSPRYKIIEKRQSVAFWCNPISGHATLYWYQQILGQGPKLLIQFQNNGVVDDSQLPKDRFSAERLKGVDSTLKIQPAKLEDSAVYLCASSDWDRVRDEQFFGPGTRLTVL.

Only a few counts were recorded for this clone. The V gene is TRBV7-2, the J gene TRBJ2-1, with unresolved D. Trimming stripped 1 base from V and 1 base from J, with 8 bases between. The CDR3 length is 15 residues. The germline V gene has CDR1 SGHTA and CDR2 FQGNSA. Here the CDR3 DNA reads TGTGCCAGCAGCTTAGTTACGACTTCCTACAATGAGCAGTTCTTC. Residues: CASSLVTTSYNEQFF. The full variable domain, completed using reference TRBV7-2 and TRBJ2-1, is GAGVSQSPSNKVTEKGKDVELRCDPISGHTALYWYRQSLGQGLEFLIYFQGNSAPDKSGLPSDRFSAERTGGSVSTLTIQRTQQEDSAVYLCASSLVTTSYNEQFFGPGTRLTVL.

The chain links TRBV6-6 to TRBJ1-5; 8 nucleotides align to TRBD1. The CDR3 contains 14 residues. CDR1 and CDR2 from the germline V gene are MNHNY and SVGAGI (reference sequence). The J segment lost 4 bases and the V segment lost 6 bases, leaving 5 bases of the junction unmatched. The CDR3 loop reads CASRQGQGNQPQHF. DNA of the CDR3: TGTGCCAGCAGACAAGGACAGGGTAATCAGCCCCAGCATTTT.

J is TRBJ2-5 and V is TRBV19, with D perhaps matching TRBD2 (5 bases). V was pared by 3 bases and J by 9 bases, with 17 bases between. The germline V gene has CDR1 LNHDA and CDR2 SQIVND (reference sequence). The CDR3 is 14 residues long. The CDR3 region is CASSMRAERRSQYF. Here the CDR3 DNA reads TGTGCCAGTAGTATGCGGGCTGAGCGTAGGTCCCAGTACTTC. Drawing the rest from reference TRBV19 and TRBJ2-5, the complete variable domain is DGGITQSPKYLFRKEGQNVTLSCEQNLNHDAMYWYRQDPGQGLRLIYYSQIVNDFQKGDIAEGYSVSREKKESFPLTVTSAQKNPTAFYLCASSMRAERRSQYFGPGTRLLVL.

The V gene is TRBV7-9, the J gene TRBJ2-2; 11 nucleotides line up with TRBD1. The CDR3 has 18 residues. The germline V gene has CDR1 SEHNR and CDR2 FQNEAQ (reference sequence). The V and J ends lost 3 bases and 4 bases, in that order; junction bases with no gene match: 10. CDR3 nucleotides: TGTGCCAGCAGCTTCACGCCCGGGACAGGGGGAGGCACCGGGGAGCTGTTTTTT. The encoded protein is CASSFTPGTGGGTGELFF.